This paragraph reports one T cell receptor beta chain. Its antigen is unknown. Method: immunoSEQ multiplex PCR; TCRdb's copy keeps in-frame clones and lacks some. This sample has 75,000 to 80,000 clones, with over 60% found just once. CDR1 and CDR2 (germline): MNHEY, SVGEGT. This CDR3 spans 17 amino acids. J was trimmed by 6 bases and V by 6 bases; bases with no gene match: 16. This entry is derived from a study of T cell responses to AZD1222 COVID-19 vaccine. Overall study findings and caveats: Baseline seropositives among AZD1222 recipients totaled only 5 to 7. Distributed over spike, vaccine-associated CD4 TCRs predominated at 160-218 and 743-854. Elevations in Spike-specific TCR breadth and depth followed administration of two AZD1222 doses. Possibly, clonal diversity was underestimated; donors were largely white British and included more females.

The TCR originated in an adult who received the MenACWY meningococcal vaccine as a control. This chain uses TRBV6-2 or TRBV6-3 with TRBJ2-3, with 9 bases identical to TRBD2. The sequenced sample was peripheral blood, obtained 28 days after the second dose of the MenACWY control vaccine. The chain's CDR3 is CASSRSGRRGGIDTQYF. The CDR3 bases are TGTGCCAGCAGCCGGTCGGGGCGGCGGGGGGGGATTGATACGCAGTATTTT.